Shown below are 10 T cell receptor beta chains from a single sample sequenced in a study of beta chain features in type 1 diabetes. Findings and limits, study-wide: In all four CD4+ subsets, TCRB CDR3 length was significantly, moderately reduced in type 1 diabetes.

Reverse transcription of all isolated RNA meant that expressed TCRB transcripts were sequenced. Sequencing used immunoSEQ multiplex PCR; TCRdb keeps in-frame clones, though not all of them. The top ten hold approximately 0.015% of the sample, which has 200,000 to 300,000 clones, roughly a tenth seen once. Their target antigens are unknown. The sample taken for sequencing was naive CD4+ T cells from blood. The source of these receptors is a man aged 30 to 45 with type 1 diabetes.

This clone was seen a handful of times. The CDR3 here is CARELASFFF. The CDR3 DNA is TGTGCCAGAGAATTGGCTAGCTTTTTCTTC. The chain links TRBV19 to TRBJ2-1; TRBD2 might be the D (5 bases). The CDR3 is 10 amino acids. Germline-derived CDR1 and CDR2 are LNHDA and SQIVND (reference sequence). V dropped 9 bases and J dropped 16 bases, with 16 bases sitting between them.

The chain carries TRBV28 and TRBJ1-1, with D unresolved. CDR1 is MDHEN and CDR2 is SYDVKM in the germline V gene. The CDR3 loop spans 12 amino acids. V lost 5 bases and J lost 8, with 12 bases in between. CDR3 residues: CASSTVPREAFF. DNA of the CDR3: TGTGCCAGCAGTACAGTCCCCAGGGAAGCTTTCTTT.

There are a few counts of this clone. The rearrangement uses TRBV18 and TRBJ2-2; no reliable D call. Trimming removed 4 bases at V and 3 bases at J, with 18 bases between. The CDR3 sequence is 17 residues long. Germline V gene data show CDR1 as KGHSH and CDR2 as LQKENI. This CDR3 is CASSLTIASPDTGELFF. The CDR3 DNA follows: TGTGCCAGCTCACTAACTATTGCTTCACCTGACACCGGGGAGCTGTTTTTT.

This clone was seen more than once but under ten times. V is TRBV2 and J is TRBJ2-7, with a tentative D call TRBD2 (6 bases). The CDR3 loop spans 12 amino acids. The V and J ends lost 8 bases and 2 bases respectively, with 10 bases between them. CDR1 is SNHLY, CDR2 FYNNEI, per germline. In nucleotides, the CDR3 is TGTGCCAGCTCGGGAGTCGCCTACGAGCAGTACTTC. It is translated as CASSGVAYEQYF.

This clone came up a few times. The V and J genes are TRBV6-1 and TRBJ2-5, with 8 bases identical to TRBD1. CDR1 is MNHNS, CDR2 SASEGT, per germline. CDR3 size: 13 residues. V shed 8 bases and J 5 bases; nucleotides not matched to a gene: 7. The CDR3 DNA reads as TGTGCCAGCGGACAGGGCCCACGGGAGACCCAGTACTTC. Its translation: CASGQGPRETQYF.

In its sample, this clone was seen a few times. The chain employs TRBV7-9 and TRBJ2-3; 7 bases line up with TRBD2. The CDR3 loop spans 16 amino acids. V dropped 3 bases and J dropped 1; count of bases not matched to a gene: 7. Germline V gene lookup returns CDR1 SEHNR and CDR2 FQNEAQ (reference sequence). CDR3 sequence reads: CASSLNLAVRTDTQYF. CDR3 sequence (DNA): TGTGCCAGCAGCTTGAACCTAGCGGTGCGCACAGATACGCAGTATTTT.

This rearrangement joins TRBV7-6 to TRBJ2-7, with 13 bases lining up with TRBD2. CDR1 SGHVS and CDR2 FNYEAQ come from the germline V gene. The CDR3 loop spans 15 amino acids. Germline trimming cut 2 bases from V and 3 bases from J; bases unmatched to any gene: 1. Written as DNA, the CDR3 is TGTGCCAGCAGCTTAACTAGCGGGGGGGACTACGAGCAGTACTTC. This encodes CASSLTSGGDYEQYF.

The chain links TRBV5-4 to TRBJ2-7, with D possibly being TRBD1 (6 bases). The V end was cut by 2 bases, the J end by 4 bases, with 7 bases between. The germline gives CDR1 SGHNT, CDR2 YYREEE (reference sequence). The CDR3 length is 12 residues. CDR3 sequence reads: CASSFGQYEQYF. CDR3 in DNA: TGTGCCAGCAGCTTCGGACAGTACGAGCAGTACTTC.

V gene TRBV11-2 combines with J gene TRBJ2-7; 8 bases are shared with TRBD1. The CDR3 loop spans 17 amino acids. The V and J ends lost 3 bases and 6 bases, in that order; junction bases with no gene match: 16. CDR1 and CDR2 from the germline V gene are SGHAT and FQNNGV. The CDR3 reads CASSLVAGTGRGSEQYF. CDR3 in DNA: TGTGCCAGCAGCTTGGTAGCCGGGACAGGAAGGGGGAGCGAGCAGTACTTC.

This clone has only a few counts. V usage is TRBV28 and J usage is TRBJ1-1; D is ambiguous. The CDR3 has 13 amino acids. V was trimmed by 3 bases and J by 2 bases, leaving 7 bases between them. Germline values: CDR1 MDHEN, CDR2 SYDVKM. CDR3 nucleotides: TGTGCCAGCAGTTTTCCACACAACACTGAAGCTTTCTTT. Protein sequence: CASSFPHNTEAFF.